This is a list of T cell receptor beta chains from one sample in a study of CD8+CD57+ T cells in acquired aplastic anemia. Each CDR3 protein is one row after TCRdb ran MiXCR on the reads. In the table there are roughly 420,000 distinct CDR3 sequences, 55% to 70% of which are singletons. The sample consisted of sorted CD4+, CD8+, or CD8+CD57+ T cells (not recorded which) from PBMCs. The receptor set was obtained from a human donor in good health, serving as a control. Both conserved end residues are part of each CDR3. D genes are given only for firm matches. Some rows have no size entry. The others give once, few or many, or a class for an expanded clone.

j_call: TRBJ2-2; d_call: -; clone_size: many; v_call: TRBV10-1; cdr3_nt: TGCGCCAGCGCCGGGGCGGCCGGGGAGCTGTTTTTT; cdr3_aa: CASAGAAGELFF
j_call: TRBJ2-5; d_call: -; clone_size: -; v_call: TRBV7-8; cdr3_nt: TGTGCCAGCAGCTTTTGCGACGAGCCAAGGGAGACCCAGTTC; cdr3_aa: CASSFCDEPRETQF
j_call: TRBJ2-1; d_call: -; clone_size: -; v_call: TRBV7-2; cdr3_nt: TGCGCCAGCAGCTTACAGTACAATGAGCAGTTCTTC; cdr3_aa: CASSLQYNEQFF
j_call: TRBJ2-7; d_call: TRBD2; clone_size: -; v_call: TRBV5-6; cdr3_nt: TGTGCCAGCACGGGGGGGCGGACGAGGGACTACGAGCAGTACTTC; cdr3_aa: CASTGGRTRDYEQYF
j_call: TRBJ1-6; d_call: TRBD1; clone_size: -; v_call: TRBV10-1; cdr3_nt: TGCGCCAGCAGTGAGTCGGGGACAGGGGGCCCATATCATAATTCACCCCTCCACTTT; cdr3_aa: CASSESGTGGPYHNSPLHF
j_call: TRBJ2-3; d_call: TRBD1; clone_size: -; v_call: TRBV9; cdr3_nt: TGTGCCAGCAGCGTAGAGTTGGGACAGGGCACAGATACGCAGTATTTT; cdr3_aa: CASSVELGQGTDTQYF
j_call: TRBJ1-6; d_call: -; clone_size: -; v_call: TRBV7-2; cdr3_nt: TGTGCCAGCAGCCCCTCCAATTCTCCCCTCAGCTTT; cdr3_aa: CASSPSNSPLSF
j_call: TRBJ1-6; d_call: -; clone_size: -; v_call: TRBV2; cdr3_nt: TGTGCCAGCAGCGTAAGGACATTCGGAAATTCACCCCCCCACTTT; cdr3_aa: CASSVRTFGNSPPHF
j_call: TRBJ1-6; d_call: -; clone_size: -; v_call: TRBV20-1; cdr3_nt: TGCAGTGCTCCCCTAGGACGAAAAACTGCCCTCCACTTT; cdr3_aa: CSAPLGRKTALHF
j_call: TRBJ2-7; d_call: -; clone_size: -; v_call: TRBV7-2; cdr3_nt: TGTGCCAGCAGCGTGGATACGAACACGCAGTCCTTC; cdr3_aa: CASSVDTNTQSF